The clone carrying this TCR beta chain was seen once. A read error may explain this, as a much larger clone is one base away. Since no conserved phenylalanine or tryptophan closes the CDR3, a read error is the likely cause. The data were taken from a study of T cells in Graves' hyperthyroidism and ophthalmopathy. RNA transcripts provided the source from which TCR beta CDR3 regions were amplified. The HTBI primer set was used in a first-round RT-PCR of the TCR CDR3. TCRdb re-analysed the multiplex PCR reads in MiXCR, keeping a single row per CDR3 protein. The sample holds about 560,000 distinct CDR3 sequences, over 15% seen once. This CDR3 spans 12 amino acids. Trimming shortened V by 2 bases and J by 2 bases, and 7 bases separated the two germline ends. The germline V gene has CDR1 DFQATT and CDR2 SNEGSKA (reference sequence).

The gene calls are TRBV20-1 and TRBJ2-7; D is unclear. Sequences were obtained from blood. This receptor was taken from a woman younger than 35 with Graves' hyperthyroidism. The CDR3 loop reads CSARRDAYEQYL. The CDR3 DNA reads as TGCAGTGCTAGAAGGGATGCCTACGAGCAGTACTTA.